Below, one T cell receptor (beta chain) is given with its context. Its specificity is unknown. These data come from a study of OX40 agonist ivuxolimab in advanced cancers. Overall study context: Patients received ivuxolimab, an agonistic anti-OX40 (CD134) antibody. The study reported partial responses in three patients: one hepatocellular carcinoma, two cutaneous melanoma. Study results and limitations: On average, CD8+ T cells had more expanded clones than CD4+. At 0.1 to 3.0 mg/kg and by week 6, clonal expansion occurred in CD4+ and CD8+ blood T cells.

Using immunoSEQ multiplex PCR, the repertoire was profiled, and TCRdb retains in-frame clones only, with some absent. The sample carries roughly 75,000 clones, approximately 90% recorded once. CDR3 length: 11 residues. V dropped 6 bases and J dropped 10 bases, with 13 bases sitting between them. Germline V gene lookup returns CDR1 SQVTM and CDR2 ANQGSEA. This chain joins TRBV29-1 and TRBJ2-1; D uncertain. This TCR derives from an adult with an advanced solid tumor such as melanoma, head and neck, liver or kidney cancer. The sequences come from CD4+ or CD8+ T cells sorted from blood, collected in a trial of the OX40 agonist ivuxolimab. The CDR3 nucleotides are TGCAGCGTGTTAGACTTGGAGGAGCAGTTCTTC. Amino acids: CSVLDLEEQFF.